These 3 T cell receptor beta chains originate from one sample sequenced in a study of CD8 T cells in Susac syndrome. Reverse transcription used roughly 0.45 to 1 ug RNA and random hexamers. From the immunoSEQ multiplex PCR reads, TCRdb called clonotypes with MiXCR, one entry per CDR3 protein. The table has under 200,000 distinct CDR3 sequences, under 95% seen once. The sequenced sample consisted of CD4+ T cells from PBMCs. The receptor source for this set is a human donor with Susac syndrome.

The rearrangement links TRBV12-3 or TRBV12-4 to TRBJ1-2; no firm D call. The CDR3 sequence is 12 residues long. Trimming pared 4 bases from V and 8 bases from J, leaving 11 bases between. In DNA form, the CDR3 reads TGTGCCAGCAGTTACCACGGGGAAGGCTACACCTTC. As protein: CASSYHGEGYTF.

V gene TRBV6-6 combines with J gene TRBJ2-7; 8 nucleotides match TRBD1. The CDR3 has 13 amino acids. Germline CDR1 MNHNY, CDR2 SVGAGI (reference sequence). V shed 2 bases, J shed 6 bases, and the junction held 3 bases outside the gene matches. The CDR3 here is CASSYEDRAEQYF. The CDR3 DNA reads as TGTGCCAGCAGTTACGAGGACAGGGCCGAGCAGTACTTC.

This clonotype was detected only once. The CDR3 nucleotides read TGTGCCAGCAGCCTAATCGGGGGAGGGGGCCATGAGCAGTTCTTC. It yields the protein CASSLIGGGGHEQFF. This chain joins TRBV7-9 and TRBJ2-1; possibly TRBD1 or TRBD2 for D (7 bases each). V lost 5 bases and J 8 bases, leaving 19 bases between the germline ends. The CDR3 runs 15 residues. Germline loops: CDR1 SEHNR, CDR2 FQNEAQ (reference sequence).